Following are 14 T cell receptor beta chains from one sample sequenced in a study of early T cells in non-severe SARS-CoV-2 infection (dated by TCRdb to the early 2020s). The receptor library was made with 5' RACE. Sequencing was carried out with a NextSeq 500. TCRdb cleaned the public reads at Q25 with fastp, built clones with MiXCR and kept in-frame beta chains. Under each unique CDR3 protein, matching rows form one entry showing the most common genes and DNA. The sample includes approximately 63,000 distinct CDR3 sequences, with about 6% observed a single time. The ten top clones hold 3% to 3.5% of the sample. Material: whole blood, obtained at baseline. These receptors were obtained from an adult who was a healthcare worker with PCR-confirmed SARS-CoV-2 infection or an uninfected control (not recorded which).

This clonotype was recorded at least ten times. J is TRBJ2-1 and V is TRBV9, with D possibly matching TRBD1 (6 bases). Germline CDR1 and CDR2: SGDLS and YYNGEE. The CDR3 contains 15 residues. Between the trimmed V and J ends, which lost 0 bases and 1 base, there was a span of 8 bases. CDR3 nucleotides: TGTGCCAGCAGCGTAGCAGGGGTGTCCTACAATGAGCAGTTCTTC. This gives the protein CASSVAGVSYNEQFF.

As for this clonotype: This may stem from a read error, because a much larger clone lies one nucleotide away. The chain joins TRBV9 to TRBJ2-7; tentatively, D is TRBD1 or TRBD2 (5 bases each). CDR1 is SGDLS and CDR2 is YYNGEE in the germline V gene. CDR3 length: 15 amino acids. The V end was cut by 6 bases, the J end by 7 bases, with 23 bases between. The CDR3 spells CASNDRDVGFDEQYF. The CDR3 DNA reads TGTGCCAGCAACGACCGGGACGTCGGTTTTGATGAGCAGTACTTC.

This clonotype was counted at least ten times. The chain uses TRBV6-2 or TRBV6-3 and TRBJ1-1; 11 bases are shared with TRBD1. The germline V gene has CDR1 MNHEY and CDR2 SVGEGT. The V and J ends lost 2 bases and 1 base, in that order; junction bases with no gene match: 18. The CDR3 is made up of 21 amino acids. CDR3 sequence reads: CASSYLAGISRTGGANTEAFF. The CDR3 DNA is TGTGCCAGCAGTTACCTGGCCGGTATATCCCGGACAGGGGGCGCGAACACTGAAGCTTTCTTT.

V and J are TRBV7-6 and TRBJ2-7, with a tentative D call TRBD2 (6 bases). The CDR3 is 13 amino acids. CDR1 and CDR2 (germline): SGHVS, FNYEAQ. Trimming shortened V by 5 bases and J by 7 bases, and 15 bases separated the two germline ends. CDR3: CASSPPGRHEQYF. The DNA for the CDR3 is TGTGCCAGCAGCCCCCCAGGGAGGCATGAGCAGTACTTC.

Ten or more counts support this clonotype. The rearrangement joins TRBV6-5 to TRBJ2-5; TRBD1 matches at 8 bases. V trimming: 4 bases; J trimming: 7 bases; junction bases outside the gene matches: 8. CDR3 length equals 14 residues. Germline CDR1 reads MNHEY; CDR2 reads SVGAGI. This CDR3 is CASSLTGARVTQYF. CDR3 sequence (DNA): TGTGCCAGCAGTTTGACAGGGGCTAGGGTGACCCAGTACTTC.

The chain employs TRBV19 and TRBJ2-1; 10 bases match TRBD2. There are 16 residues in the CDR3. Per the germline V gene, CDR1 is LNHDA and CDR2 is SQIVND (reference sequence). With 4 bases clipped from V and 4 bases from J, the junction kept 7 bases outside the gene matches. The CDR3 bases are TGTGCCAGTAGTAGCCTAGCGGGAGCCCAGTACAATGAGCAGTTCTTC. Translation gives CASSSLAGAQYNEQFF.

This clonotype occurred many times. The gene calls are TRBV5-5 and TRBJ2-7; 8 bases line up with TRBD1. Losses at the gene ends were 4 bases for V and 1 base for J; bases not matched to a gene: 10. CDR1 and CDR2 (germline): SGHKS, YYEKEE (reference sequence). CDR3 length equals 16 residues. CDR3 amino acids: CASSQSQGAESYEQYF. The DNA for the CDR3 is TGTGCCAGCAGCCAGAGTCAGGGGGCGGAATCCTACGAGCAGTACTTC.

Many counts were recorded for this clonotype. The chain recombines TRBV20-1 with TRBJ1-2; D is possibly TRBD1 (5 bases). V lost 4 bases to trimming and J lost 4 bases, with 13 bases between them. The CDR3 consists of 13 residues. From germline, CDR1 is DFQATT and CDR2 SNEGSKA (reference sequence). The DNA for the CDR3 is TGCAGTGCTAAAGGGTGGGGCAGCTATGGCTACACCTTC. It yields the protein CSAKGWGSYGYTF.

This clonotype was picked up a small number of times. The V gene is TRBV5-1, the J gene TRBJ2-6; 8 bases match TRBD1. Looked up from germline, CDR1 is SGHRS and CDR2 is YFSETQ. Unmatched junction bases numbered 7, after V lost 7 bases and J lost 1 base. CDR3 size: 16 residues. The CDR3 reads CASDIQGASGANVLTF. Here the CDR3 DNA reads TGCGCCAGCGACATCCAGGGGGCGTCTGGGGCCAACGTCCTGACTTTC.

This clonotype was detected many times. The gene calls are TRBV7-8 and TRBJ2-1, with D hard to call. The germline gives CDR1 SGHVS, CDR2 FQNEAQ. Trimming shortened V by 3 bases and J by 6 bases, and 6 bases separated the two germline ends. This CDR3 has 12 amino acids. CDR3 loop: CASSLHRNEQFF. CDR3 sequence (DNA): TGTGCCAGCAGCTTGCACCGCAATGAGCAGTTCTTC.

This clonotype was recorded at least ten times. The chain uses TRBV7-6 and TRBJ2-4; no clear D. The germline gives CDR1 SGHVS, CDR2 FNYEAQ. V gave up 4 bases and J gave up 7 bases, with 17 bases separating them. The CDR3 length is 15 residues. In DNA form, the CDR3 reads TGTGCCAGCAGCTGGAAAGAAGGACCGCTTAACATTCAGTACTTC. This codes for CASSWKEGPLNIQYF.

Only a few counts were recorded for this clonotype. The rearrangement uses TRBV11-2 and TRBJ2-2; 10 bases map to TRBD1. Germline CDR1 SGHAT, CDR2 FQNNGV. With V trimmed by 5 bases and J by 4 bases, 4 bases remained unmatched. The CDR3 covers 15 residues. CDR3 coding DNA: TGTGCCAGCAGCGGGCGGACAGGGGGCACCGGGGAGCTGTTTTTT. Residues: CASSGRTGGTGELFF.

This clonotype occurred many times. The rearrangement links TRBV12-5 to TRBJ1-1, with D possibly matching TRBD1 (5 bases). CDR1 is LGHNT and CDR2 is FRNRAP in the germline V gene. The V end was cut by 0 bases, the J end by 1 base, with 12 bases between. CDR3 length: 16 residues. For the CDR3, the DNA is TGTGCTAGTGGTTTGGTACTAGGGCAGGGGAACACTGAAGCTTTCTTT. Protein: CASGLVLGQGNTEAFF.

This clonotype was counted at least ten times. V usage is TRBV20-1 and J usage is TRBJ1-1; D is perhaps TRBD1 (5 bases). This CDR3 is 13 amino acids long. Germline values: CDR1 DFQATT, CDR2 SNEGSKA (reference sequence). V was clipped by 5 bases and J by 4 bases, with 14 bases between them. The CDR3 region is CSAGKPGVTEAFF. Written as DNA, the CDR3 is TGCAGTGCTGGTAAACCGGGGGTCACTGAAGCTTTCTTT.